Shown below are 10 T cell receptor beta chains from a single sample sequenced in a study of response to subunit inactivated influenza vaccine. One entry per CDR3 protein, called by TCRdb with MiXCR from the RT-PCR reads. Among 450,000 to 500,000 distinct CDR3 sequences listed, about a tenth were seen once. Sequencing was performed on PBMCs from blood, taken roughly 48 days after vaccination. The receptors here all came from a man in his forties or fifties who received an inactivated influenza vaccine.

The DNA of the CDR3 is TGTGCCAGCAGCGGAAGCCCAGGACAAGGCTACACCTTC. Amino acid sequence: CASSGSPGQGYTF. The J gene is TRBJ1-2, the V gene TRBV7-9; D might be TRBD1 (5 bases). The CDR3 spans 13 residues. The germline V gene has CDR1 SEHNR and CDR2 FQNEAQ (reference sequence). V gave up 5 bases and J gave up 8 bases, with 15 bases separating them.

Many counts were recorded for this clonotype. V usage is TRBV29-1 and J usage is TRBJ2-1; D remains unclear. CDR3 length: 16 residues. Germline V gene sequence: CDR1 SQVTM, CDR2 ANQGSEA. Trimming left V 0 bases short and J 0 bases short, with 12 bases between. The CDR3 coding sequence is TGCAGCGTTGAAGACCTAGAATTCAGCTCCTACAATGAGCAGTTCTTC. It specifies CSVEDLEFSSYNEQFF.

The chain employs TRBV21-1 and TRBJ1-5. TRBV21-1 is listed as a pseudogene. There are 14 residues in the CDR3. CDR3 nucleotides: TGTGCCAGCAAAGACCGGAGGGGCAATCAGCCCCAGCATTTT. It codes for CASKDRRGNQPQHF.

The chain links TRBV6-1 to TRBJ2-7; D may match TRBD1 or TRBD2 (6 bases each). The CDR3 consists of 14 residues. V lost 6 bases, J lost 0 bases, and 12 bases lay in between. The germline CDR1 and CDR2 sequences are MNHNS and SASEGT. The CDR3 sequence: CASSPWGASYEQYF. CDR3 bases: TGTGCCAGCAGCCCCTGGGGGGCCTCCTACGAGCAGTACTTC.

This clonotype was observed a few times. V usage is TRBV5-1 and J usage is TRBJ1-2; no clear D gene. The V gene's germline CDR1 is SGHRS and CDR2 YFSETQ. The CDR3 is 16 amino acids. Trimming removed 5 bases from V and 5 bases from J, with 22 bases in between. This chain's CDR3 is CASSSSAEAGTYGYTF. CDR3 in DNA: TGCGCCAGCAGTTCATCAGCTGAAGCGGGAACTTATGGCTACACCTTC.

This chain joins TRBV27 and TRBJ2-7; 9 bases align to TRBD1. Germline CDR1 and CDR2: MNHEY and SMNVEV (reference sequence). This CDR3 comprises 15 residues. Losses at the gene ends were 5 bases for V and 3 bases for J; bases not matched to a gene: 8. In DNA form, the CDR3 reads TGTGCCAGCAGTCAACAGGGGGCGGGGATCTACGAGCAGTACTTC. Protein: CASSQQGAGIYEQYF.

This clonotype was counted only a few times. The chain uses TRBV21-1 and TRBJ2-7; the DNA was not used to check the table's D call, TRBD2. TRBV21-1 is reported as a pseudogene. CDR3 size: 15 residues. The DNA for the CDR3 is TGTGCCAGCAGCACGCTAGGGCGTGATACCTACGAGCAGTACTTC. Its protein is CASSTLGRDTYEQYF.

J is TRBJ1-5 and V is TRBV7-8; the D gene is possibly TRBD1 (6 bases). V was pared by 1 base and J by 6 bases, with 13 bases between. CDR1 and CDR2 (germline): SGHVS, FQNEAQ. The length of the CDR3 is 15 residues. CDR3 loop: CASSLDGGGRQPQHF. CDR3 nucleotides: TGTGCCAGCAGCTTAGATGGGGGCGGTCGTCAGCCCCAGCATTTT.

In the case of this clonotype: It may be a read error: a sequence one base away is much more abundant. The V call is TRBV3-1, the J call TRBJ2-7; D not certain. This CDR3 contains 11 residues. The V gene lost 3 bases and the J gene lost 2 bases, with 2 bases spanning the gap. Looked up from germline, CDR1 is LGHDT and CDR2 is YNNKEL (reference sequence). CDR3 in amino acids: CASSHAYEQYF. For the CDR3, the DNA is TGTGCCAGCAGCCACGCCTACGAGCAGTACTTC.

This chain links TRBV9 with TRBJ2-2; perhaps TRBD2 as D (7 bases). The CDR3 has 17 residues. V was cut by 4 bases and J by 7 bases, with 23 bases left in between. The germline gives CDR1 SGDLS, CDR2 YYNGEE. The CDR3 DNA reads as TGTGCCAGCAGCCCCCACGGGGGGCCAGGGATGGACGGGGAGCTGTTTTTT. Translated: CASSPHGGPGMDGELFF.